These T cell receptor beta chains were read from a single sample in a study of blood T cell repertoires in COVID-19. Clones were read by immunoSEQ multiplex PCR, and TCRdb kept only the in-frame ones, dropping some. The table lists around 300,000 clones, around 91% of them singletons. Sequencing used peripheral blood. These receptors were obtained from a woman aged 40 to 55 with COVID-19, enrolled during active disease. The CDR3 runs from the conserved cysteine through the conserved F or W. A D gene is named only where the DNA matches it firmly. Clone size appears in some rows only: once, few, many, or a class for an expanded clone.

clone size	D gene	V gene	J gene	CDR3 DNA	CDR3 protein
.	.	TRBV18	TRBJ1-5	TGTGCCAGCTCACCGGACGGACAGAATCAGCCCCAGCATTTT	CASSPDGQNQPQHF
.	TRBD1	TRBV19	TRBJ1-5	TGTGCCAGTACTGTGGGACAGGGCGGTTATAGCAATCAGCCCCAGCATTTT	CASTVGQGGYSNQPQHF
.	.	TRBV27	TRBJ2-3	TGTGCCAGCAGTTTATATGCCGAGGGAATTGATAGAACAGATACGCAGTATTTT	CASSLYAEGIDRTDTQYF
.	.	TRBV28	TRBJ2-4	TGTGCCAGCAGTCTCTCTGGCTGGGTCCGGGTGGAAGGCAAAAACATTCAGTACTTC	CASSLSGWVRVEGKNIQYF
.	TRBD2	TRBV6-6	TRBJ2-1	TGTGCCAGCAGTCCCCGAGCGGGAGAAGCACATGAGCAGTTCTTC	CASSPRAGEAHEQFF
.	.	TRBV3-1/TRBV3-2	TRBJ1-5	TGTGCCAGCAGCCAAACGATCCCGGGGCCCCAGCATTTT	CASSQTIPGPQHF
.	.	TRBV15	TRBJ1-5	TGTGCCACCAGCCCCCGCCAGAGGGGCGGGGATCAGCCCCAGCATTTT	CATSPRQRGGDQPQHF
.	.	TRBV29-1	TRBJ1-2	TGCAGCGTTGAAACAAGGGCCAGGGTTTACACCTTC	CSVETRARVYTF
.	TRBD1	TRBV9	TRBJ1-1	TGTGCCAGCAGCCCAAGGGACAGGGGGACAGCTTTCTTT	CASSPRDRGTAFF
.	.	TRBV6-2/TRBV6-3	TRBJ2-7	TGTGCCAGCAGCCACTCTACAGACCCCGACGAGCAGTACTTC	CASSHSTDPDEQYF
.	.	TRBV27	TRBJ1-6	TGTGCCAGCAGTGCTAGGGGAAACACCTATAATTCACCCCTCCACTTT	CASSARGNTYNSPLHF
.	TRBD1	TRBV5-1	TRBJ2-7	TGCGCCAGCAGCCCTATGTCCCGGGACAGTGGATGGAGCGAGCAGTACTTC	CASSPMSRDSGWSEQYF
.	TRBD1	TRBV30	TRBJ1-2	TGTGCCTGGCGGGACAGCGTTTCTCTATGGGGCTACACCTTC	CAWRDSVSLWGYTF
.	TRBD1	TRBV28	TRBJ1-4	TGTGCCAGCAGCCTGCAGGGGGCCGGGTCGGAAGAAAAACTGTTTTTT	CASSLQGAGSEEKLFF
.	.	TRBV6-5	TRBJ2-1	TGTGCCAGCAGGGATACAGGGTTCAAGAATGAGCAGTTCTTC	CASRDTGFKNEQFF
.	TRBD2	TRBV27	TRBJ2-1	TGTGCCAGCAGTTTAGCCTTAGGGACTAGGATATTCGATGAGCAGTTCTTC	CASSLALGTRIFDEQFF
.	.	TRBV11-2	TRBJ2-5	TGTGCCAGCAGCTCTATAGCGGAGACCCAGTACTTC	CASSSIAETQYF
.	TRBD1	TRBV28	TRBJ2-1	TGTGCCATCCGGGGGACAGGTTACAATGAGCAGTTCTTC	CAIRGTGYNEQFF
.	.	TRBV29-1	TRBJ2-4	TGCAGCGTTGCGACGGGCAGGGTATCACAAAACATTCAGTACTTC	CSVATGRVSQNIQYF
.	TRBD1	TRBV28	TRBJ2-7	TGTGCCAGCAGTTCCCGGGACAGGGGGCGGCAGTACTTC	CASSSRDRGRQYF
.	.	TRBV20-1	TRBJ1-6	TGCAGTGCTAGTAGTAGTAGGAGGGTGAATTCACCCCTCCACTTT	CSASSSRRVNSPLHF
.	.	TRBV28	TRBJ1-6	TGTGCCAGCGGCCGGGTGGCAGGAGGTAATAATTCACCCCTCCACTTT	CASGRVAGGNNSPLHF
.	TRBD1	TRBV28	TRBJ1-6	TGTGCCAGCAGTTTAGGGCAGGGGGGAAATTCACCCCTCCACTTT	CASSLGQGGNSPLHF
few	TRBD1	TRBV30	TRBJ1-4	TGTGCCTGGCAGGGGGTAGAAGAAAAACTGTTTTTT	CAWQGVEEKLFF
.	TRBD2	TRBV27	TRBJ2-5	TGTGCCAGCATCCCTGCATGGGGGGGGGAGACCCAGTACTTC	CASIPAWGGETQYF
.	TRBD2	TRBV30	TRBJ2-2	TGTGCCTGGCGACTAGCGGAGAGGGACACCGGGGAGCTGTTTTTT	CAWRLAERDTGELFF
once	.	TRBV3-1/TRBV3-2	TRBJ1-1	TGTGCCAGCACCCCACAGGGCTGGACTGAAGCTTTCTTT	CASTPQGWTEAFF
.	TRBD1	TRBV2	TRBJ1-2	TGTGCCAGCAGTCGGGACAGGGGTGGGTATGGCTACACCTTC	CASSRDRGGYGYTF
.	.	TRBV28	TRBJ1-5	TGTGCCAGCAGTTTACTATACGGGGGTCAGCCCCAGCATTTT	CASSLLYGGQPQHF
few	.	TRBV11-2	TRBJ1-6	TGTGCCAGCAGCTTAGATCAGGGAAATTCACCCCTCCACTTT	CASSLDQGNSPLHF
.	.	TRBV10-3	TRBJ1-1	TGTGCCATCAGTGGGGGGGACGGTCGAACTGAAGCTTTCTTT	CAISGGDGRTEAFF
.	TRBD1	TRBV18	TRBJ1-6	TGTGCCAGCTCGCCCGAGCAGGGGGCCTTAAATTCACCCCTCCACTTT	CASSPEQGALNSPLHF
.	.	TRBV3-1/TRBV3-2	TRBJ1-2	TGTGCCAGCAGCCAAGGCGGCGGAAGGAGCTATGGCTACACCTTC	CASSQGGGRSYGYTF
.	.	TRBV19	TRBJ2-1	TGTGCCAGTAGCCTTGGGAGGCCGGCCGGGGAGCAGTTCTTC	CASSLGRPAGEQFF
.	.	TRBV28	TRBJ2-7	TGTGCCAGCAGTCCGAGCCGTTTATTTTCGTACTTC	CASSPSRLFSYF
.	TRBD2	TRBV27	TRBJ2-1	TGTGCCAGCAGTTTAACCCCCCTTCGACTAGCGGGAGGGAGGAATGAGCAGTTCTTC	CASSLTPLRLAGGRNEQFF
few	.	TRBV19	TRBJ1-1	TGTGCCAGCAAAAGGGGGTGGGGAGGGCGGAACACTGAAGCTTTCTTT	CASKRGWGGRNTEAFF
.	.	TRBV5-4	TRBJ1-6	TGTGCCAGCAGCCCGCGGGATGGAGGGAATAATTCACCCCTCCACTTT	CASSPRDGGNNSPLHF
.	.	TRBV9	TRBJ2-1	TGTGCCAGCAGCGTAGCCCCGGGTACGGGGAAGAGCTCCTACAATGAGCAGTTCTTC	CASSVAPGTGKSSYNEQFF
.	.	TRBV28	TRBJ1-2	TGTGCCAGCCGGGGGGACGAGGTATGGCGCACCTTC	CASRGDEVWRTF
.	TRBD1	TRBV6-5	TRBJ1-1	TGTGCCAGCAGTTACCCGGGACAGGTTGAAGCTTTCTTT	CASSYPGQVEAFF
.	.	TRBV6-5	TRBJ1-2	TGTGCCAGCTCCCGGGCAGGGGATGGCTATGGCTACACCTTC	CASSRAGDGYGYTF
.	.	TRBV20-1	TRBJ1-5	TGCAGTGCTAGTCCCCGACAGGCCAGCAGGCCCTTGTATCAGCCCCAGCATTTT	CSASPRQASRPLYQPQHF
.	.	TRBV6-1	TRBJ1-5	TGTGCCAGCAGAGAAGGCAGCTTTAGCCAGCCCCAGCATTTT	CASREGSFSQPQHF
.	TRBD1	TRBV9	TRBJ1-3	TGTGCCAGCAGCGCCACCGGGACAGGGGGCCAGCCCCTCTCTGGAAACACCATATATTTT	CASSATGTGGQPLSGNTIYF
.	.	TRBV19	TRBJ1-4	TGTGCCAGTAGACTCGGGGTGGAGGAAAAACTGTTTTTT	CASRLGVEEKLFF